The present TCR beta chain was sequenced within a study of OX40 agonist ivuxolimab in advanced cancers. Points from the study as a whole: CD4+ and CD8+ blood T cells expanded clonally by week 6 at 0.1 to 3.0 mg/kg. Antigen targets of the expanded peripheral T cells went undetermined.

The V end lost 0 bases, the J end lost 6 bases, and 10 bases lay between the germline ends. CDR3 size: 14 residues. Germline CDR1 reads SGDLS; CDR2 reads YYNGEE. Here immunoSEQ multiplex PCR was the method, and the copy in TCRdb shows in-frame clones only, minus some. Found here are about 52,000 clones, 85% to 95% of them singletons; the top ten hold 24%. Systemic immunosuppression or a history of autoimmune disease excluded patients. About this clone itself: What it binds is not known.

Sequenced material: CD4+ or CD8+ T cells sorted from blood, taken in a trial of the OX40 agonist ivuxolimab. The source of this sequence is an adult with an advanced solid tumor such as melanoma, head and neck, liver or kidney cancer. The chain joins TRBV9 to TRBJ1-5; D gene uncertain. The CDR3 region is CASSVAGSTQPQHF. CDR3 nucleotides: TGTGCCAGCAGCGTAGCGGGGTCAACTCAGCCCCAGCATTTT. Supplemented by reference TRBV9 and TRBJ1-5, the full variable domain reads DSGVTQTPKHLITATGQRVTLRCSPRSGDLSVYWYQQSLDQGLQFLIQYYNGEERAKGNILERFSAQQFPDLHSELNLSSLELGDSALYFCASSVAGSTQPQHFGDGTRLSIL.